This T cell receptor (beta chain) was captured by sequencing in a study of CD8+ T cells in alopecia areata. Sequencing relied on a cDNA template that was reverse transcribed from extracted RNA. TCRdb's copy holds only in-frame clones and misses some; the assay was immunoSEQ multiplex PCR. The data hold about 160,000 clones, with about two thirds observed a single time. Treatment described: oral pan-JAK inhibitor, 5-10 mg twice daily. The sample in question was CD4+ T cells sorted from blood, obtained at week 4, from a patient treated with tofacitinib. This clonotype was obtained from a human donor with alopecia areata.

The CDR3 bases are TGTGCCAGCAGCAAAGGACTGAGCACAGATACGCAGTATTTT. Its translation is CASSKGLSTDTQYF. The chain recombines TRBV4-2 with TRBJ2-3; TRBD2 is a possible D gene (5 bases). Trimming pared 5 bases from V and 0 bases from J, leaving 9 bases between. The CDR3 has 14 amino acids. The germline V gene encodes CDR1 LGHNA and CDR2 YNFKEQ.